This T cell receptor (beta chain) was identified in a study of early T cells in non-severe SARS-CoV-2 infection. Study information: Unsorted whole-blood RNA was sequenced in bulk, leaving chains unpaired. General study findings and limits: VDJdb matching, biased toward anti-spike CD8 responses, missed private and CD4 specificities.

TCRdb reprocessed the 5' RACE reads via MiXCR and lists one record per CDR3 protein. The sample records 65,000 to 85,000 distinct CDR3 sequences, 15% being singletons. The sample holds a few counts of this clonotype. The antigen is undetermined. The V and J ends lost 3 bases and 6 bases, in that order; junction bases with no gene match: 5. The CDR3 loop spans 16 amino acids. Germline V CDR1 and CDR2: MNHNS, SASEGT. Material: whole blood. This clonotype originated in an adult who was a healthcare worker with PCR-confirmed SARS-CoV-2 infection or an uninfected control (not recorded which). The chain joins TRBV6-1 to TRBJ2-1; 13 bases fit TRBD2. The DNA of the CDR3 is TGTGCCAGCAGTGATTTGGGACTAGCGGGACTCAATGAGCAGTTCTTC. Encoded protein: CASSDLGLAGLNEQFF.